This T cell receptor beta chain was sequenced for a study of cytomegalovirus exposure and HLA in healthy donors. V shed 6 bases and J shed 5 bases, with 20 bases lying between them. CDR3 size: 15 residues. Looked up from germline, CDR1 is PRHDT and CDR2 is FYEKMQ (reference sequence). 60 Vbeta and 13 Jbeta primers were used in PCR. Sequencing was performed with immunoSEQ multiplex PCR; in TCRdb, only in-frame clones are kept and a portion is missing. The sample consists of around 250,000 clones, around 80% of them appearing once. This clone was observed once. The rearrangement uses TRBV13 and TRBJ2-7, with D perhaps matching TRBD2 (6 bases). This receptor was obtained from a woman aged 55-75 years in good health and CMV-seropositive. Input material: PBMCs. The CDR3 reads CASSDLKSGEDEQYF. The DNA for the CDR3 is TGTGCCAGCAGTGATCTGAAGTCGGGGGAGGACGAGCAGTACTTC.